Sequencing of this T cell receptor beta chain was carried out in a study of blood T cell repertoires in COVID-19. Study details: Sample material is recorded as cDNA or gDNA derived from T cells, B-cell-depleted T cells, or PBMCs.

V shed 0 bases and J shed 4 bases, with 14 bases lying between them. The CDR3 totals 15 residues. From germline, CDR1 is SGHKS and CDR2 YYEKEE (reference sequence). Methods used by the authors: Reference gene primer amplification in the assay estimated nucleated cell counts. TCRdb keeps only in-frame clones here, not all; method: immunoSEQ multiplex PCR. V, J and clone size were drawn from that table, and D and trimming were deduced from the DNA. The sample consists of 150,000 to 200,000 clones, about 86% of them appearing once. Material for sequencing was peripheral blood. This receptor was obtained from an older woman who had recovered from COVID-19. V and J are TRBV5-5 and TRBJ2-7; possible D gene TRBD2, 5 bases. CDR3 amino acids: CASSLVEASAYEQYF. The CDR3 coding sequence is TGTGCCAGCAGCTTGGTGGAGGCTAGTGCGTACGAGCAGTACTTC.